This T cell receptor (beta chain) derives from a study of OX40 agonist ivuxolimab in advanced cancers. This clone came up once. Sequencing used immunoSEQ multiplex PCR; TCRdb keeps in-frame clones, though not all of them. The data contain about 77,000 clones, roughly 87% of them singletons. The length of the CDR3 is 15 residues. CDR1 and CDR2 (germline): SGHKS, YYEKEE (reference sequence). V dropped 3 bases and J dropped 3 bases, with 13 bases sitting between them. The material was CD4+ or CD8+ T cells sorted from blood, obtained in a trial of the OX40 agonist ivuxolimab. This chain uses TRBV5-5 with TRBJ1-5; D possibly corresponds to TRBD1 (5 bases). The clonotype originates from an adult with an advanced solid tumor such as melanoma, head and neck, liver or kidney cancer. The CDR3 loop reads CASSSGPNPNQPQHF. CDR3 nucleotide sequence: TGTGCCAGCAGCTCGGGACCCAATCCCAATCAGCCCCAGCATTTT. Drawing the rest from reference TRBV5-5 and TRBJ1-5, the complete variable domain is DAGVTQSPTHLIKTRGQQVTLRCSPISGHKSVSWYQQVLGQGPQFIFQYYEKEERGRGNFPDRFSARQFPNYSSELNVNALLLGDSALYLCASSSGPNPNQPQHFGDGTRLSIL.